These 18 T cell receptor beta chains share one sample of origin, sequenced in a study of blood T cell repertoires in COVID-19. The data were produced by immunoSEQ multiplex PCR, yet TCRdb's version contains in-frame clones alone and is incomplete. In the table there are approximately 90,000 clones, 80% to 90% of which are singletons. Sequencing was done on a sample of peripheral blood. These receptors were taken from a man between 60 and 70 years old with acute or convalescent COVID-19.

The V and J genes are TRBV3-1 (or the pseudogene TRBV3-2) and TRBJ1-2; no firm D call. Looked up from germline, CDR1 is LGHDT and CDR2 is YNNKEL (reference sequence). There are 15 residues in the CDR3. V was shortened by 1 base and J by 8 bases, with 17 bases between the two germline ends. The CDR3 loop reads CASSQVAGSVSGYTF. In DNA, the CDR3 is TGTGCCAGCAGCCAAGTCGCGGGATCGGTGTCAGGCTACACCTTC.

The chain is built from TRBV19 and TRBJ1-2; D is possibly TRBD1 (6 bases). Trimming took off 2 bases at V and 7 bases at J, with 17 bases between the two ends. CDR1 is LNHDA, CDR2 SQIVND, per germline (reference sequence). The CDR3 is made up of 15 amino acids. Here the CDR3 reads CASSIKETGFGGYTF. As DNA, the CDR3 is TGTGCCAGTAGTATAAAGGAAACAGGGTTCGGTGGCTACACCTTC.

The J gene is TRBJ1-1, the V gene TRBV6-6; 7 nucleotides align to TRBD1. With 5 bases clipped from V and 2 bases from J, the junction kept 11 bases outside the gene matches. This CDR3 region has 16 residues. Germline CDR1 and CDR2: MNHNY and SVGAGI (reference sequence). This CDR3 reads CASSPQPGQRNTEAFF. CDR3 nucleotide sequence: TGTGCCAGCAGTCCACAACCGGGACAGAGAAACACTGAAGCTTTCTTT.

V and J are TRBV20-1 and TRBJ2-7; TRBD1 matches 7 bases. CDR1 is DFQATT, CDR2 SNEGSKA, per germline (reference sequence). J was trimmed by 3 bases and V by 3 bases; bases with no gene match: 5. The CDR3 covers 13 residues. The CDR3 nucleotides are TGCAGTGCTAGTTATCCAGGGGGCTACGAGCAGTACTTC. As protein: CSASYPGGYEQYF.

This sequence joins TRBV5-1 and TRBJ1-4; TRBD1 matches 9 bases. Germline loops: CDR1 SGHRS, CDR2 YFSETQ. Trimming cost V 4 bases and J 10 bases; bases outside gene matches: 8. The CDR3 is 14 amino acids. CDR3 protein: CASSQRQGGGKLFF. As DNA, the CDR3 is TGCGCCAGCAGCCAAAGACAGGGGGGTGGAAAACTGTTTTTT.

The V gene is TRBV6-5, the J gene TRBJ1-5; D is ambiguous. Trimming left V 6 bases short and J 0 bases short, with 12 bases between. The germline gives CDR1 MNHEY, CDR2 SVGAGI. This CDR3 is 15 amino acids long. CDR3 in amino acids: CASRRRLVSNQPQHF. CDR3 sequence (DNA): TGTGCCAGCAGGCGGCGACTAGTTAGCAATCAGCCCCAGCATTTT.

The chain combines TRBV7-2 with TRBJ1-2, with 10 positions matching TRBD1. Germline CDR1 reads SGHTA; CDR2 reads FQGNSA. The CDR3 is 16 amino acids. V dropped 1 base and J dropped 8; count of bases not matched to a gene: 10. Here the CDR3 reads CASSLGQGAMGWGYTF. The DNA for the CDR3 is TGTGCCAGCAGCTTAGGACAGGGGGCGATGGGTTGGGGCTACACCTTC.

A single count supports this clone. The CDR3 nucleotides are TGTGCCAGCAGCTTATCTACAGTCTCTGGAAACACCATATATTTT. It is translated as CASSLSTVSGNTIYF. J is TRBJ1-3 and V is TRBV7-9; D unresolved. This CDR3 has 15 amino acids. V dropped 2 bases and J dropped 0 bases, with 8 bases sitting between them. CDR1 SEHNR and CDR2 FQNEAQ come from the germline V gene (reference sequence).

The CDR3 is CATSREGGRAGELFF. The CDR3, as DNA: TGTGCCACCAGCAGAGAGGGGGGGAGAGCCGGGGAGCTGTTTTTT. The V gene is TRBV15, the J gene TRBJ2-2; TRBD2 matches 7 bases. There are 15 residues in the CDR3. Germline V gene data show CDR1 as LNHNV and CDR2 as YYDKDF (reference sequence). Trimming removed 0 bases from V and 6 bases from J; junction bases left unmatched: 4.

The rearrangement uses TRBV5-1 and TRBJ1-4; tentatively, D is TRBD1 (5 bases). Trimming took off 7 bases at V and 8 bases at J, with 21 bases between the two ends. This CDR3 has 15 residues. CDR1 is SGHRS, CDR2 YFSETQ, per germline. For the CDR3, the DNA is TGCGCCAGCGGAGGGACCTTCGGGGCTAGAGAAAAACTGTTTTTT. Translating it yields CASGGTFGAREKLFF. Using reference TRBV5-1 and TRBJ1-4 for the parts outside the CDR3, the full variable domain is KAGVTQTPRYLIKTRGQQVTLSCSPISGHRSVSWYQQTPGQGLQFLFEYFSETQRNKGNFPGRFSGRQFSNSRSEMNVSTLELGDSALYLCASGGTFGAREKLFFGSGTQLSVL.

V usage is TRBV28 and J usage is TRBJ2-5, with 7 positions matching TRBD1. The CDR3 length is 15 residues. Germline values: CDR1 MDHEN, CDR2 SYDVKM. Trimming cost V 4 bases and J 1 base; bases outside gene matches: 6. The CDR3 nucleotides are TGTGCCAGCAGTTCCGAGGACAGGCTCCAAGAGACCCAGTACTTC. Translating gives CASSSEDRLQETQYF.

This chain joins TRBV7-2 and TRBJ2-1, with D tentatively TRBD1 (6 bases). With 1 base removed from V and 8 bases from J, the gap between germline ends came to 15 bases. The germline V gene has CDR1 SGHTA and CDR2 FQGNSA. CDR3 length: 15 residues. The CDR3 loop reads CASSLERYRVDEQFF. CDR3 DNA: TGTGCCAGCAGCTTAGAGCGGTACAGGGTCGATGAGCAGTTCTTC.

This chain joins TRBV18 and TRBJ2-5, with a tentative D call TRBD2 (6 bases). Per germline, CDR1 KGHSH and CDR2 LQKENI. The length of the CDR3 is 13 residues. V lost 6 bases and J lost 2, with 10 bases in between. The CDR3 is CASSGGSQETQYF. The CDR3 DNA reads TGTGCCAGCTCGGGGGGTTCACAAGAGACCCAGTACTTC.

This sequence joins TRBV19 and TRBJ1-1; the D is unclear. This CDR3 has 13 amino acids. Looked up from germline, CDR1 is LNHDA and CDR2 is SQIVND (reference sequence). The V end was cut by 4 bases, the J end by 2 bases, with 8 bases between. CDR3 sequence (DNA): TGTGCCAGTAGTAACGACATCAACACTGAAGCTTTCTTT. Amino acid sequence: CASSNDINTEAFF.

This chain links TRBV3-1 (or the pseudogene TRBV3-2) with TRBJ2-2; TRBD1 might be the D (5 bases). The CDR3 spans 16 residues. V lost 0 bases, J lost 5 bases, and 13 bases lay in between. From germline, CDR1 is LGHDT and CDR2 YNNKEL (reference sequence). DNA for the CDR3: TGTGCCAGCAGCCAAGATCTGGGGCTGGGGACCGGGGAGCTGTTTTTT. Translation: CASSQDLGLGTGELFF.

The chain combines TRBV5-1 with TRBJ2-3, with 13 nucleotides matching TRBD2. The germline V gene encodes CDR1 SGHRS and CDR2 YFSETQ. With V trimmed by 4 bases and J by 4 bases, 12 bases remained unmatched. The CDR3 is 18 amino acids. CDR3 coding DNA: TGCGCCAGCAGCAATCCGGGACTAGCGGGGCCAGGCGCAGATACGCAGTATTTT. It codes for CASSNPGLAGPGADTQYF.

J is TRBJ1-4 and V is TRBV27; 8 positions agree with TRBD1. Germline-derived CDR1 and CDR2 are MNHEY and SMNVEV (reference sequence). V shed 5 bases, J shed 8 bases, and the junction held 10 bases outside the gene matches. CDR3 length: 15 amino acids. The CDR3 reads CASSGTGGRREKLFF. Here the CDR3 DNA reads TGTGCCAGCAGTGGTACAGGGGGGCGAAGAGAAAAACTGTTTTTT.

This chain links TRBV2 with TRBJ1-5; 9 bases map to TRBD1. Trimming cost V 7 bases and J 7 bases; bases outside gene matches: 8. The CDR3 has 14 residues. CDR1 SNHLY and CDR2 FYNNEI come from the germline V gene. CDR3 residues: CASKLTGGAQPQHF. Here the CDR3 DNA reads TGTGCCAGCAAACTGACAGGGGGTGCGCAGCCCCAGCATTTT.